This is a list of T cell receptor beta chains from one sample in a study of cytomegalovirus exposure and HLA in healthy donors. The assay was immunoSEQ multiplex PCR, and TCRdb's table has in-frame clones only and misses some. Of 130,000 to 150,000 clones in the sample, around 72% were seen once. Specimen: PBMCs. The receptors come from a man between 18 and 35 years old in good health and CMV-seropositive. CDR3s include the opening cysteine and the closing phenylalanine or tryptophan. The order of the fields is V gene, D gene, J gene, clone size, CDR3 DNA, CDR3 protein. A D gene is named only where the DNA matches it firmly. Only part of the rows carry a size: once, few, many, or a class if the clone is expanded.

v_call: TRBV6-5
d_call: TRBD1
j_call: TRBJ1-2
clone_size: .
cdr3_nt: TGTGCCAGCAGTCAGGACAGGGGCGGCTACACCTTC
cdr3_aa: CASSQDRGGYTF

v_call: TRBV6-1
d_call: TRBD2
j_call: TRBJ2-7
clone_size: .
cdr3_nt: TGTGCCAGCAGTGGACTAGCGGGGGGGGTTACCTACGAGCAGTACTTC
cdr3_aa: CASSGLAGGVTYEQYF

v_call: TRBV4-1
d_call: TRBD2
j_call: TRBJ2-2
clone_size: .
cdr3_nt: TGCGCCAGCAGCCTGTCTGCGGGGGGTCGTGCTGGGGAGCTGTTTTTT
cdr3_aa: CASSLSAGGRAGELFF

v_call: TRBV6-6
d_call: .
j_call: TRBJ2-2
clone_size: once
cdr3_nt: TGTGCCAGCTTGGACACAGGGAGCACCGGGGAGCTGTTTTTT
cdr3_aa: CASLDTGSTGELFF

v_call: TRBV5-1
d_call: .
j_call: TRBJ2-7
clone_size: .
cdr3_nt: TGCGCCAGCAGCTTCGACAGGTACGAGCAGTACTTC
cdr3_aa: CASSFDRYEQYF

v_call: TRBV19
d_call: TRBD2
j_call: TRBJ2-5
clone_size: few
cdr3_nt: TGTGCCAGTAGTCAACTAGCGGGGTACCAAGAGACCCAGTACTTC
cdr3_aa: CASSQLAGYQETQYF

v_call: TRBV28
d_call: TRBD2
j_call: TRBJ2-7
clone_size: .
cdr3_nt: TGTGCCAGCAGTGTTCCGGGACTAGCGGGCCTCTACGAGCAGTACTTC
cdr3_aa: CASSVPGLAGLYEQYF

v_call: TRBV19
d_call: TRBD2
j_call: TRBJ2-7
clone_size: .
cdr3_nt: TGTGCCAGTAGTATACCTAGCGGGAGAGCCTACGAGCAGTACTTC
cdr3_aa: CASSIPSGRAYEQYF

v_call: TRBV5-5
d_call: .
j_call: TRBJ2-7
clone_size: .
cdr3_nt: TGTGCCAGCAGCTTGGGAGGGTACGAGCAGTACTTC
cdr3_aa: CASSLGGYEQYF

v_call: TRBV2
d_call: .
j_call: TRBJ1-6
clone_size: few
cdr3_nt: TGTGCCAGCAGGACCACGGGACACAATAATTCACCCCTCCACTTT
cdr3_aa: CASRTTGHNNSPLHF

v_call: TRBV27
d_call: TRBD1
j_call: TRBJ1-5
clone_size: few
cdr3_nt: TGTGCCAGCAGTTTGGGGACAGGGGCAGAAAGCAATCAGCCCCAGCATTTT
cdr3_aa: CASSLGTGAESNQPQHF

v_call: TRBV5-4
d_call: TRBD1
j_call: TRBJ1-2
clone_size: .
cdr3_nt: TGTGCCAGCAGCGCATACAGGGGCAGCTATGGCTACACCTTC
cdr3_aa: CASSAYRGSYGYTF

v_call: TRBV30
d_call: TRBD1
j_call: TRBJ2-7
clone_size: .
cdr3_nt: TGTGCCTGGAGCACAGGACAGGGTAGCGACGAGCAGTACTTC
cdr3_aa: CAWSTGQGSDEQYF

v_call: TRBV30
d_call: .
j_call: TRBJ2-3
clone_size: .
cdr3_nt: TGTGCCTGGCTAGGAGCAGATACGCAGTATTTT
cdr3_aa: CAWLGADTQYF

v_call: TRBV9
d_call: TRBD2
j_call: TRBJ2-1
clone_size: .
cdr3_nt: TGTGCCAGCAGCCCAGACACTAGCGGGAGGGAGCAGTTCTTC
cdr3_aa: CASSPDTSGREQFF

v_call: TRBV6-1
d_call: TRBD2
j_call: TRBJ2-2
clone_size: .
cdr3_nt: TGTGCCAGCAGTGAAGCATCACTAGCGGGGGGAGGTAACACCGGGGAGCTGTTTTTT
cdr3_aa: CASSEASLAGGGNTGELFF

v_call: TRBV29-1
d_call: .
j_call: TRBJ1-2
clone_size: .
cdr3_nt: TGCAGCGTGGGAGGGATCAACTATGGCTACACCTTC
cdr3_aa: CSVGGINYGYTF

v_call: TRBV7-2
d_call: .
j_call: TRBJ1-3
clone_size: once
cdr3_nt: TGTGCCAGCAGCCAAGTCCGGGTTCTTGGAAACACCATATATTTT
cdr3_aa: CASSQVRVLGNTIYF

v_call: TRBV9
d_call: .
j_call: TRBJ2-7
clone_size: few
cdr3_nt: TGTGCCAGCAGCACTACGCCAGGGGATACCTACGAGCAGTACTTC
cdr3_aa: CASSTTPGDTYEQYF

v_call: TRBV6-6
d_call: TRBD1
j_call: TRBJ2-3
clone_size: few
cdr3_nt: TGTGCCAGCAGCCGCGGACAGGGGGCAGATACGCAGTATTTT
cdr3_aa: CASSRGQGADTQYF

v_call: TRBV6-1
d_call: .
j_call: TRBJ1-1
clone_size: few
cdr3_nt: TGTGCCAGCAGTGGCCATGTTGAGGCTTTCTTT
cdr3_aa: CASSGHVEAFF

v_call: TRBV25-1
d_call: .
j_call: TRBJ1-2
clone_size: .
cdr3_nt: TGTGCCAGCAGTGGACCTTTGGGGGGGACTAACTATGGCTACACCTTC
cdr3_aa: CASSGPLGGTNYGYTF

v_call: TRBV29-1
d_call: .
j_call: TRBJ2-7
clone_size: .
cdr3_nt: TGCAGCGTTGAAGGTAGGGGGACCTACGAGCAGTACTTC
cdr3_aa: CSVEGRGTYEQYF